Listed here are 21 T cell receptor beta chains from one sample, sequenced in a study of T cell responses to AZD1222 COVID-19 vaccine (dated by TCRdb to about 2021). The time point label for this specimen denotes: about 28 days (+/-7) after the second vaccine dose. The library was built by means of the immunoSEQ multiplex PCR assay. TCRdb holds this immuneACCESS table with in-frame rearrangements only. Some clones are missing; in checked studies, unresolved V genes explain under half, and the rest has no known cause. This sample comprises tens of thousands of clones, roughly nine tenths of them detected only once. The biggest ten clones account for roughly a tenth of the sample. The sequencing here drew on peripheral blood, taken 28 days after the second AZD1222 dose. The receptor set was obtained from an adult who received the AZD1222 COVID-19 vaccine.

J is TRBJ2-7 and V is TRBV11-2; tentative D call: TRBD1 (5 bases). Looked up from germline, CDR1 is SGHAT and CDR2 is FQNNGV. The CDR3 runs 16 residues. V was pared by 6 bases and J by 0 bases, with 18 bases between. The CDR3 nucleotides read TGTGCCAGCAGAGGACATTTTTCTACCAGCTCCTACGAGCAGTACTTC. Amino acids: CASRGHFSTSSYEQYF.

V usage is TRBV7-7 and J usage is TRBJ2-1; 7 bases fit TRBD2. The V segment lost 1 base and the J segment 2 bases; nucleotides outside the gene matches: 2. There are 15 residues in the CDR3. From germline, CDR1 is SSHAT and CDR2 FNYEAQ (reference sequence). Here the CDR3 reads CASSLDGRTYNEQFF. DNA for the CDR3: TGTGCCAGCAGCTTAGACGGGAGGACCTACAATGAGCAGTTCTTC.

The V gene is TRBV24-1, the J gene TRBJ2-2; D call uncertain. CDR3 length equals 15 residues. Trimming cost V 5 bases and J 5 bases, with 14 bases left between them. The germline V gene encodes CDR1 KGHDR and CDR2 SFDVKD. The CDR3 reads CATSVTDLRTGELFF. CDR3 in DNA: TGTGCCACCAGTGTCACCGATCTGAGGACCGGGGAGCTGTTTTTT.

The V call is TRBV29-1, the J call TRBJ2-7; TRBD1 aligns across 8 bases. There are 12 residues in the CDR3. Trimming at V came to 4 bases and at J to 2 bases, leaving 1 base not matched to a gene. Germline V CDR1 and CDR2: SQVTM, ANQGSEA. The CDR3 DNA sequence: TGCAGCGTTGGGACAGGGCCCTACGAGCAGTACTTC. It is translated as CSVGTGPYEQYF.

The genes are TRBV7-2 and TRBJ2-5; 10 nucleotides match TRBD1. CDR3 length: 16 amino acids. Trimming at V came to 2 bases and at J to 1 base, leaving 4 bases not matched to a gene. CDR1 is SGHTA and CDR2 is FQGNSA in the germline V gene. Here the CDR3 reads CASSLMRTGGQETQYF. The CDR3 bases are TGTGCCAGCAGCTTAATGAGGACAGGGGGCCAAGAGACCCAGTACTTC. Using reference TRBV7-2 and TRBJ2-5 for the parts outside the CDR3, the full variable domain is GAGVSQSPSNKVTEKGKDVELRCDPISGHTALYWYRQSLGQGLEFLIYFQGNSAPDKSGLPSDRFSAERTGGSVSTLTIQRTQQEDSAVYLCASSLMRTGGQETQYFGPGTRLLVL.

The chain joins TRBV12-3 or TRBV12-4 to TRBJ1-4; maybe TRBD1 (6 bases). V was trimmed by 5 bases and J by 14 bases, leaving 18 bases between them. The CDR3 totals 13 residues. Written as DNA, the CDR3 is TGTGCCAGCAGTCCCCACGGGGGGCGGGGGCTGTTTTTT. It translates to CASSPHGGRGLFF.

The V gene is TRBV19, the J gene TRBJ2-3, with D unclear. CDR1 is LNHDA and CDR2 is SQIVND in the germline V gene (reference sequence). The germline V and J ends were trimmed by 5 bases and 6 bases, with 6 bases remaining between them. CDR3 length: 11 amino acids. CDR3: CASSHADTQYF. CDR3 nucleotide sequence: TGTGCCAGTAGTCATGCTGATACGCAGTATTTT.

The chain is built from TRBV5-1 and TRBJ1-1; D remains unclear. Trimming took 4 bases from V and 3 from J, leaving 10 bases between them. Per germline, CDR1 SGHRS and CDR2 YFSETQ. CDR3 size: 13 residues. The CDR3 DNA is TGCGCCAGCAGCCTGGATCGGGACACTGAAGCTTTCTTT. This translates into CASSLDRDTEAFF.

The chain carries TRBV7-7 and TRBJ2-1; D perhaps matches TRBD1 (5 bases). The V and J ends lost 5 bases and 5 bases respectively, with 16 bases between them. The CDR3 is 15 residues long. Germline V gene lookup returns CDR1 SSHAT and CDR2 FNYEAQ (reference sequence). CDR3 sequence reads: CASSLERGNNNEQFF. CDR3 nucleotides: TGTGCCAGCAGCCTCGAAAGGGGAAACAACAATGAGCAGTTCTTC.

The CDR3 loop reads CASSSREGGDEQFF. CDR3 DNA: TGTGCCAGCAGCTCCCGTGAGGGCGGCGATGAGCAGTTCTTC. The chain uses TRBV11-3 and TRBJ2-1; TRBD2 is a possible D gene (5 bases). The CDR3 is 14 amino acids. CDR1 is SGHNT and CDR2 is YENEEA in the germline V gene. The V gene lost 4 bases and the J gene lost 8 bases, with 15 bases spanning the gap.

As concerns this clone: In the same sample, other DNA sequences code for this CDR3. The chain couples TRBV5-1 to TRBJ2-5, with D unclear. CDR3 size: 12 residues. The germline gives CDR1 SGHRS, CDR2 YFSETQ. V was pared by 0 bases and J by 4 bases, with 4 bases between. The CDR3 loop reads CASSLVGETQYF. The CDR3 coding sequence is TGCGCCAGCAGCTTGGTTGGAGAGACCCAGTACTTC.

The chain links TRBV10-3 to TRBJ2-5, with 10 positions matching TRBD2. The germline CDR1 and CDR2 sequences are ENHRY and SYGVKD. This CDR3 region has 15 residues. With 5 bases clipped from V and 2 bases from J, the junction kept 5 bases outside the gene matches. Written as DNA, the CDR3 is TGTGCCATCAGTCTAGCGGGAGAGGGGCAAGAGACCCAGTACTTC. This gives the protein CAISLAGEGQETQYF.

The rearrangement links TRBV5-4 to TRBJ2-1; D is possibly TRBD2 (9 bases). The CDR3 is 17 amino acids. V lost 6 bases, J lost 2 bases, and 21 bases lay in between. CDR1 SGHNT and CDR2 YYREEE come from the germline V gene (reference sequence). The CDR3 bases are TGTGCCAGCACCACAGGGGGTAGCGGGAGTACCTACAATGAGCAGTTCTTC. Its translation is CASTTGGSGSTYNEQFF.

This chain connects TRBV4-1 to TRBJ2-7; unclear D gene. CDR1 is MGHRA, CDR2 YSYEKL, per germline. This CDR3 spans 18 amino acids. V was cut by 1 base and J by 6 bases, with 25 bases left in between. CDR3 DNA: TGCGCCAGCAGCCAAGGGATCCGTGGCAGGATCCCTCGTGGCGAGCAGTACGTC. It codes for CASSQGIRGRIPRGEQYV.

The chain recombines TRBV5-4 with TRBJ1-2; a weak D match, TRBD1 (6 bases). CDR3 length: 14 amino acids. CDR1 is SGHNT and CDR2 is YYREEE in the germline V gene (reference sequence). The ends were cut back, 7 bases at V and 7 bases at J, with 20 bases in the middle. The CDR3 protein is CASASLGGGGGYTF. The CDR3, as DNA: TGTGCCAGCGCGTCTCTCGGGGGCGGCGGTGGCTACACCTTC.

The CDR3 spells CASRTGQGNQPQHF. The DNA for the CDR3 is TGTGCCAGCAGGACGGGACAGGGGAATCAGCCCCAGCATTTT. The V and J genes are TRBV6-5 and TRBJ1-5; 10 bases line up with TRBD1. Looked up from germline, CDR1 is MNHEY and CDR2 is SVGAGI. This CDR3 contains 14 residues. Germline trimming cut 6 bases from V and 4 bases from J; bases unmatched to any gene: 3.

This rearrangement joins TRBV4-2 to TRBJ2-1; TRBD2 might be the D (6 bases). Trimming took off 4 bases at V and 2 bases at J, with 15 bases between the two ends. The CDR3 is 16 residues long. Looked up from germline, CDR1 is LGHNA and CDR2 is YNFKEQ. The CDR3, as DNA: TGTGCCAGCAGCCCGGCGGGGCGGGAACCCTACAATGAGCAGTTCTTC. Translating gives CASSPAGREPYNEQFF.

The chain is built from TRBV4-2 and TRBJ1-4; D is possibly TRBD1 (5 bases). The CDR3 is 18 amino acids. The germline V and J ends were trimmed by 1 base and 0 bases, with 15 bases remaining between them. Germline-derived CDR1 and CDR2 are LGHNA and YNFKEQ. CDR3 loop: CASSQAGGAVTTNEKLFF. CDR3 bases: TGTGCCAGCAGCCAAGCGGGTGGGGCGGTGACAACTAATGAAAAACTGTTTTTT.

The V gene is TRBV28, the J gene TRBJ2-1, with 9 positions matching TRBD2. Trimming cost V 6 bases and J 10 bases; bases outside gene matches: 13. Germline V gene lookup returns CDR1 MDHEN and CDR2 SYDVKM. The CDR3 is made up of 15 amino acids. CDR3 DNA sequence: TGTGCCAGCAGGGGATGGCGGGGGGGTTTTGGGGAGCAGTTCTTC. Translated: CASRGWRGGFGEQFF.

V and J are TRBV9 and TRBJ1-4, with D possibly TRBD1 on 6 matching bases. CDR3 length: 15 amino acids. V lost 3 bases, J lost 0 bases, and 9 bases lay in between. Germline V lookup: CDR1 SGDLS, CDR2 YYNGEE. This CDR3 reads CASSGRGPTNEKLFF. The CDR3, as DNA: TGTGCCAGCAGCGGCAGGGGACCAACTAATGAAAAACTGTTTTTT.

The J gene is TRBJ1-1, the V gene TRBV5-1; no reliable D call. This CDR3 is built from 12 residues. CDR1 SGHRS and CDR2 YFSETQ come from the germline V gene. V was cut by 5 bases and J by 0 bases, with 5 bases left in between. The CDR3 DNA sequence: TGCGCCAGCAGTCAAGTGAACACTGAAGCTTTCTTT. Protein: CASSQVNTEAFF.